A single sample gave rise to the 16 T cell receptor beta chains below, sequenced in a study of post-analysis software for immune sequencing data. Prepared libraries of TCR beta cDNA carried unique molecular identifiers. TCRdb re-derived calls from the PCR reads in MiXCR, one entry per CDR3 protein. The profile shows some 160,000 distinct CDR3 sequences, around 36% of them singletons. The sample here was blood, taken after autologous hematopoietic stem cell transplantation. Every receptor here comes from a girl aged 10-17 years with multiple sclerosis.

This clonotype appeared many times. The rearrangement uses TRBV28 and TRBJ2-7; D is possibly TRBD2 (5 bases). CDR1 is MDHEN, CDR2 SYDVKM, per germline. This CDR3 comprises 17 residues. Trimming removed 4 bases at V and 5 bases at J, with 24 bases between. In nucleotides, the CDR3 is TGTGCCAGCAGTTCGTACGAGGACTTCGGGCTTGCCAACGAGCAGTACTTC. Translated: CASSSYEDFGLANEQYF.

The J gene is TRBJ1-2, the V gene TRBV7-8; no clear D. CDR3 size: 14 residues. The V end lost 0 bases, the J end lost 4 bases, and 9 bases lay between the germline ends. Looked up from germline, CDR1 is SGHVS and CDR2 is FQNEAQ. CDR3 DNA sequence: TGTGCCAGCAGCTTAGCTGGCAGCCGCTATGGCTACACCTTC. Residues: CASSLAGSRYGYTF.

This clonotype was seen only once. The chain uses TRBV11-2 and TRBJ2-4; D is ambiguous. The J call may be wrong; the DNA end is better matched by TRBJ2-7. The CDR3 consists of 13 residues. Per the germline V gene, CDR1 is SGHAT and CDR2 is FQNNGV. The CDR3 is CASSTSSKYEQYF. DNA of the CDR3: TGTGCCAGCAGCACTTCATCAAAATACGAGCAGTACTTC.

This clonotype has a handful of counts. The V gene is TRBV28, the J gene TRBJ2-1; TRBD2 matches 10 bases. CDR3 length equals 16 residues. CDR1 and CDR2 (germline): MDHEN, SYDVKM. V dropped 5 bases and J dropped 4; count of bases not matched to a gene: 8. CDR3 sequence (DNA): TGTGCCAGCAGTGGCCCTCGGACTAGCGGATACAATGAGCAGTTCTTC. Translated, it gives CASSGPRTSGYNEQFF. Drawing the rest from reference TRBV28 and TRBJ2-1, the complete variable domain is DVKVTQSSRYLVKRTGEKVFLECVQDMDHENMFWYRQDPGLGLRLIYFSYDVKMKEKGDIPEGYSVSREKKERFSLILESASTNQTSMYLCASSGPRTSGYNEQFFGPGTRLTVL.

To note about this clonotype: This clone may be a read error of a much larger clone one base away. CDR3 loop: CSARGTGGTETFF. The CDR3 nucleotides are TGCAGTGCTAGAGGGACAGGGGGGACTGAAACTTTCTTT. The chain recombines TRBV20-1 with TRBJ1-1, with 10 bases identical to TRBD1. Germline CDR1 and CDR2: DFQATT and SNEGSKA (reference sequence). CDR3 length: 13 amino acids.

The V and J genes are TRBV6-1 and TRBJ1-2; D is possibly TRBD1 (5 bases). V was clipped by 6 bases and J by 4 bases, with 21 bases between them. CDR3 length: 16 amino acids. Germline CDR1 is MNHNS and CDR2 is SASEGT. DNA for the CDR3: TGTGCCAGCAGCCCCGTATGGCGCAGGGTTTCCTATGGCTACACCTTC. Translation gives CASSPVWRRVSYGYTF.

The chain joins TRBV6-5 to TRBJ1-5; D gene uncertain. V gave up 8 bases and J gave up 7 bases, with 15 bases separating them. This CDR3 comprises 13 residues. Germline CDR1 is MNHEY and CDR2 is SVGAGI. The CDR3, as DNA: TGTGCCAGCGGTCGCACTCGAGGGCAGCCCCAGCATTTT. This codes for CASGRTRGQPQHF.

This clonotype was counted a few times. This chain links TRBV6-5 with TRBJ2-7, with 11 bases that match TRBD1. This CDR3 contains 13 residues. Germline V gives CDR1 MNHEY, CDR2 SVGAGI. Trimming took 10 bases from V and 3 from J; bases not matched to a gene: 5. The CDR3 region is CATGQGAGYEQYF. The CDR3 nucleotides read TGTGCCACCGGACAGGGGGCTGGCTACGAGCAGTACTTC.

This rearrangement joins TRBV4-1 to TRBJ2-7; TRBD1 matches 7 bases. Per the germline V gene, CDR1 is MGHRA and CDR2 is YSYEKL. Losses at the gene ends were 6 bases for V and 2 bases for J; bases not matched to a gene: 10. The CDR3 has 15 amino acids. CDR3 coding DNA: TGCGCCAGCAGTTCGACCGGGACAGCCGCCTACGAGCAGTACTTC. Protein: CASSSTGTAAYEQYF.

The V call is TRBV20-1, the J call TRBJ2-7; D unclear. The J call is in doubt because the DNA end fits TRBJ2-5 better. The germline V gene has CDR1 DFQATT and CDR2 SNEGSKA (reference sequence). This CDR3 is 13 amino acids long. CDR3 DNA sequence: TGCAGTGCTAGAGGCCCCCCCTCAGAGACCCAGTACTTC. Translating gives CSARGPPSETQYF.

This clonotype appeared a few times. The J gene is TRBJ2-5, the V gene TRBV15; D gene ambiguous. Deletions cut 3 bases from V and 5 bases from J, with 10 bases between. Germline CDR1 is LNHNV and CDR2 is YYDKDF (reference sequence). The CDR3 extends over 13 amino acids. Here the CDR3 DNA reads TGTGCCACCAGCAGGACCCCAGCTGAGACCCAGTACTTC. Its protein is CATSRTPAETQYF.

The table lists this clonotype with a few counts. V and J are TRBV3-1 and TRBJ2-3; D is unresolved. Germline loops: CDR1 LGHDT, CDR2 YNNKEL (reference sequence). This CDR3 comprises 14 residues. V lost 1 base and J 1 base, leaving 6 bases between the germline ends. CDR3 loop: CASSQVAGTDTQYF. CDR3 bases: TGTGCCAGCAGCCAAGTGGCGGGCACAGATACGCAGTATTTT.

The J gene is TRBJ1-2, the V gene TRBV29-1; TRBD1 agrees at 10 bases. The CDR3 covers 14 residues. Germline trimming cut 7 bases from V and 4 bases from J; bases unmatched to any gene: 9. Germline CDR1 SQVTM, CDR2 ANQGSEA. The CDR3 protein is CSASRQGAIYGYTF. In DNA, the CDR3 is TGCAGCGCGAGTAGACAGGGGGCGATCTATGGCTACACCTTC. The full variable domain, rest sourced from reference TRBV29-1 and TRBJ1-2, is SAVISQKPSRDICQRGTSLTIQCQVDSQVTMMFWYRQQPGQSLTLIATANQGSEATYESGFVIDKFPISRPNLTFSTLTVSNMSPEDSSIYLCSASRQGAIYGYTFGSGTRLTVV.

This chain connects TRBV20-1 to TRBJ1-5, with 10 bases lining up with TRBD1. The length of the CDR3 is 14 residues. Germline V lookup: CDR1 DFQATT, CDR2 SNEGSKA (reference sequence). Losses at the gene ends were 3 bases for V and 3 bases for J; bases not matched to a gene: 2. The CDR3 DNA reads TGCAGTGCTAGGACAGGGGGCCACAATCAGCCCCAGCATTTT. Amino acids: CSARTGGHNQPQHF.

The rearrangement joins TRBV28 to TRBJ2-7; 9 bases align to TRBD1. This CDR3 contains 15 residues. The germline gives CDR1 MDHEN, CDR2 SYDVKM. V shed 6 bases and J 2 bases; nucleotides not matched to a gene: 8. The CDR3 bases are TGTGCCAGCAGGCCAGCGGGACAGGGCACCTACGAGCAGTACTTC. The encoded protein is CASRPAGQGTYEQYF.

In regard to this clonotype: It may be a read error: a sequence one base away is much more abundant. The rearrangement joins TRBV20-1 to TRBJ2-5, with D perhaps TRBD1 or TRBD2 (5 bases each). The last part of the DNA fits TRBJ2-7 better; the J call may be wrong. This CDR3 region has 14 residues. The germline V gene encodes CDR1 DFQATT and CDR2 SNEGSKA (reference sequence). The CDR3 sequence is CSAKFGGNSHEQYF. The CDR3 nucleotides read TGCAGTGCTAAATTTGGGGGAAACTCCCACGAGCAGTACTTC.